This TCR beta chain is drawn from a study of blood T cell repertoires in COVID-19. Turning to the study itself: The cDNA or gDNA used as material had been derived from T cells, B-cell-depleted T cells, or PBMCs.

The repertoire was sequenced with immunoSEQ multiplex PCR; TCRdb's copy has only in-frame clones and lacks some. The sample holds almost 100,000 clones, approximately 89% seen once. V lost 4 bases and J lost 8; bases outside the gene matches: 6. The V gene's germline CDR1 is SGHTS and CDR2 YDEGEE. CDR3 length equals 14 residues. This sequence was found in a man in his fifties with acute or convalescent COVID-19. The chain joins TRBV5-8 to TRBJ1-4; 9 bases map to TRBD1. Sequenced sample: peripheral blood. The CDR3 reads CASSPGQGGEKLFF. The CDR3, as DNA: TGTGCCAGCAGCCCGGGACAGGGAGGGGAAAAACTGTTTTTT.